This record looks at one TCR beta chain sequence and its context. The antigen is not known. CDR1 and CDR2 from the germline V gene are LNHNV and YYDKDF (reference sequence). The V gene lost 1 base and the J gene lost 5 bases, with 9 bases spanning the gap. The length of the CDR3 is 14 residues. This table comes from immunoSEQ multiplex PCR, and its TCRdb copy is limited to in-frame clones, with some not included. Among roughly 14,000 clones listed, 75% to 85% were seen once. This entry is derived from a study of CD4 T cells in relation to SARS-CoV-2 and coronaviruses. Before the COVID-19 pandemic, during about 2010-2018, CD4+ T cells were taken from unexposed donors. Isolation of CD4+ T cells took place after about 9 days in culture.

Sequencing was done on a sample of CD4+ T cells from PBMCs, cultured in vitro. This receptor was identified in a human donor in good health. J is TRBJ2-4 and V is TRBV15, with D perhaps given as TRBD1 or TRBD2 (5 bases each). The chain's CDR3 is CATSRAGLENIQYF. DNA of the CDR3: TGTGCCACCAGCAGAGCGGGGCTGGAAAACATTCAGTACTTC.